One sample yielded the 8 T cell receptor beta chains listed below, sequenced in a study of molecular identifiers for immune sequencing clone quantification. TCRdb recomputed calls from the PCR reads with MiXCR, one row per CDR3 protein. The table includes nearly 650,000 distinct CDR3 sequences, over 25% detected once. Specimen: naive CD8+ T cells from blood, with Jurkat cell RNA spiked in. As to subset: FACS-sorted CD8+CD4-CCR7+CD45RA+ naive T cells. The receptor set was obtained from a human donor in good health. Some libraries in this study had Jurkat cell RNA spiked in.

This clonotype was seen ten or more times. The rearrangement uses TRBV5-1 and TRBJ1-2; D is undetermined. V was pared by 1 base and J by 4 bases, with 11 bases between. This CDR3 contains 14 residues. The germline gives CDR1 SGHRS, CDR2 YFSETQ. The CDR3 coding sequence is TGCGCCAGCAGCTTGTCCTGGTTAAGCTATGGCTACACCTTC. It translates to CASSLSWLSYGYTF.

The V gene is TRBV18, the J gene TRBJ1-6; TRBD1 is a possible D gene (5 bases). The V gene's germline CDR1 is KGHSH and CDR2 LQKENI. The CDR3 is 19 amino acids. Trimming took off 0 bases at V and 0 bases at J, with 15 bases between the two ends. This chain's CDR3 is CASSPPAGRRSSYNSPLHF. CDR3 bases: TGTGCCAGCTCACCACCGGCGGGACGGAGGAGCTCCTATAATTCACCCCTCCACTTT.

This clonotype occurred a few times. V is TRBV4-3 and J is TRBJ1-1; TRBD1 aligns across 9 bases. V trimming: 3 bases; J trimming: 4 bases; junction bases outside the gene matches: 6. The CDR3 runs 15 residues. CDR1 and CDR2 (germline): LGHNA, YSLEER. The CDR3 sequence is CASSQWTGEATEAFF. CDR3 bases: TGCGCCAGCAGCCAGTGGACAGGGGAGGCCACTGAAGCTTTCTTT.

Notes on this clonotype: A much larger clone lies a single base off, so this may be a read error. DNA of the CDR3: TGTGCCGGACACTCAGGGGTGGGCAATCAGCCCCAGCATTTT. Its translation is CAGHSGVGNQPQHF. The J gene is TRBJ1-5, the V gene TRBV28, with a possible D match to TRBD1 (6 bases). The CDR3 runs 14 residues. The V and J ends lost 11 bases and 2 bases respectively, with 16 bases between them. Germline CDR1 is MDHEN and CDR2 is SYDVKM.

This clonotype was seen once. This may be a read error: a much more frequent sequence differs by one nucleotide. The V call is TRBV5-1, the J call TRBJ1-1, with a tentative D call TRBD1 (6 bases). CDR1 is SGHRS, CDR2 YFSETQ, per germline. CDR3 length: 14 amino acids. The CDR3 loop is CAGSDGTSLTEAFF. The CDR3 DNA reads as TGCGCCGGCAGCGACGGGACAAGTCTCACTGAAGCTTTCTTT.

This sequence joins TRBV12-3 or TRBV12-4 and TRBJ2-7, with no clear D. The CDR3 length is 13 residues. The V end was cut by 5 bases, the J end by 5 bases, with 13 bases between. CDR3 protein: CASSLQNWDEQYF. DNA for the CDR3: TGTGCCAGCAGTCTCCAAAACTGGGACGAGCAGTACTTC.

Remarks on this clonotype: At one boundary the junction diverges from the germline segment, which might be a read error. This chain links TRBV6-2 or TRBV6-3 with TRBJ1-5; D is unclear. The CDR3 runs 19 residues. CDR1 is MNHEY, CDR2 SVGEGT, per germline. The CDR3 protein is CASSYSRARALPRNQPQPF. The CDR3 DNA sequence: TGTGCCAGCAGTTACTCCCGCGCCCGGGCTCTCCCCCGCAATCAGCCCCAGCCTTTT.

This clonotype has just a few counts. The gene calls are TRBV4-1 and TRBJ2-7; 11 bases are a match to TRBD2. The V and J ends lost 1 base and 3 bases, in that order; junction bases with no gene match: 8. The germline V gene encodes CDR1 MGHRA and CDR2 YSYEKL. CDR3 length equals 17 residues. CDR3 sequence: CASSQGLIAGGNYEQYF. The CDR3 DNA is TGCGCCAGCAGCCAAGGTTTAATAGCGGGGGGGAACTACGAGCAGTACTTC.